Following are 6 T cell receptor beta chains from one sample sequenced in a study of beta chain features in type 1 diabetes. The whole isolated RNA underwent reverse transcription, so sequencing captured expressed TCRB transcripts. Assay used: immunoSEQ multiplex PCR; TCRdb lists only in-frame clones, some missing. The sample lists 350,000 to 450,000 clones; about 15% were seen once. The sequenced material came from naive CD4+ T cells from blood. The receptors were sampled from a man between 25 and 39 years old in good health.

The chain recombines TRBV6-4 with TRBJ2-2; 9 nucleotides line up with TRBD2. This CDR3 has 16 residues. J was trimmed by 5 bases and V by 5 bases; bases with no gene match: 9. Germline V CDR1 and CDR2: MRHNA, SNTAGT. CDR3 protein: CASSTLPGLATGELFF. The CDR3 nucleotides are TGTGCCAGCAGTACCCTCCCGGGACTAGCTACCGGGGAGCTGTTTTTT.

V and J are TRBV7-9 and TRBJ1-5, with a possible D match to TRBD1 (5 bases). Trimming stripped 5 bases from V and 4 bases from J, with 15 bases between. The germline V gene encodes CDR1 SEHNR and CDR2 FQNEAQ (reference sequence). The CDR3 spans 15 residues. This chain's CDR3 is CASSTTGTPNQPQHF. The CDR3 DNA sequence: TGTGCCAGCAGCACGACCGGGACGCCTAATCAGCCCCAGCATTTT.

Only a few counts were recorded for this clone. The CDR3 sequence: CASSPGLAPENEQFF. The DNA of the CDR3 is TGTGCCAGCTCACCGGGACTAGCGCCTGAGAATGAGCAGTTCTTC. J is TRBJ2-1 and V is TRBV18; 10 nucleotides match TRBD2. Unmatched junction bases numbered 6, after V lost 3 bases and J lost 7 bases. CDR1 and CDR2 (germline): KGHSH, LQKENI. The CDR3 length is 15 residues.

The chain has TRBV18 and TRBJ2-2; D is ambiguous. Looked up from germline, CDR1 is KGHSH and CDR2 is LQKENI. V lost 4 bases and J 1 base, leaving 13 bases between the germline ends. The CDR3 is 16 amino acids. CDR3 bases: TGTGCCAGCTCACAAGTGGCTTCTGAGAACACCGGGGAGCTGTTTTTT. Its protein is CASSQVASENTGELFF.

The chain combines TRBV30 with TRBJ2-1, with a tentative D call TRBD1 (8 bases). Germline CDR1 GTSNPN, CDR2 SVGIG (reference sequence). The CDR3 is made up of 14 amino acids. The V gene lost 5 bases and the J gene lost 3 bases, with 14 bases spanning the gap. The CDR3 DNA sequence: TGTGCCTGGGTACAGGGGGGGAACTACAATGAGCAGTTCTTC. Translation: CAWVQGGNYNEQFF.

This clone was counted between two and nine times. The CDR3 region is CAISESNSPSGYTF. As DNA, the CDR3 is TGTGCCATCAGTGAGTCGAATTCGCCTTCTGGCTACACCTTC. J is TRBJ1-2 and V is TRBV10-3; D is uncertain. There are 14 residues in the CDR3. The ends were cut back, 0 bases at V and 7 bases at J, with 12 bases in the middle. Germline V gene data show CDR1 as ENHRY and CDR2 as SYGVKD.